Given below is one T cell receptor (beta chain) in context. What it binds is not known. These data are taken from a study of cytomegalovirus exposure and HLA in healthy donors. Whole-study context: A prior analysis found 100 million to 140 million unique TCR beta sequences from around 190 million T cells. General observations from the study: Reports described diagnosis of cytomegalovirus status by the classifier as highly specific and sensitive. Relative to the approximately 700-donor mean, N-insertions were reportedly fewer in an Asian-associated ancestry cluster in a later analysis.

PCR amplification relied on 60 Vbeta primers (plus 13 Jbeta primers). Assay: immunoSEQ multiplex PCR; the TCRdb copy retains only in-frame clones and omits some. Of about 87,000 clones in the sample, 74% are singletons; the top ten hold more than 20%. Germline V gene data show CDR1 as MNHEY and CDR2 as SVGAGI. The CDR3 extends over 16 amino acids. Trimming at V came to 0 bases and at J to 14 bases, leaving 13 bases not matched to a gene. The J gene is TRBJ2-3, the V gene TRBV6-5; 11 bases agree with TRBD2. Sequencing was performed on PBMCs. This TCR was sampled from a man aged 30 to 45 in good health and CMV-seropositive. The CDR3 nucleotides are TGTGCCAGCAGTTACTCGACTAGCGGGGCACAGATACGCCGGTATTTT. This encodes CASSYSTSGAQIRRYF.